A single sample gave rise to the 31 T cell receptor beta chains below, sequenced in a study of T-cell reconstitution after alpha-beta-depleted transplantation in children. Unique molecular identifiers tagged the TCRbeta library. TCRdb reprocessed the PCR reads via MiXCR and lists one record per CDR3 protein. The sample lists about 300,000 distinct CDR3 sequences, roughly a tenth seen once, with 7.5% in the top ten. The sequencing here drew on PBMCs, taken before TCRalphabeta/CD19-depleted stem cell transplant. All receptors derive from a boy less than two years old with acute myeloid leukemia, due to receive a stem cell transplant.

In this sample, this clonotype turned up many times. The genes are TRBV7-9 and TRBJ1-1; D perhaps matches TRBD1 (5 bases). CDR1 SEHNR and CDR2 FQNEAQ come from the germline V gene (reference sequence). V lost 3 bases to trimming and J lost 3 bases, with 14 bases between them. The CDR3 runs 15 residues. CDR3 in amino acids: CASSFAQPQDTEAFF. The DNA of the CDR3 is TGTGCCAGCAGCTTTGCTCAGCCACAGGACACTGAAGCTTTCTTT.

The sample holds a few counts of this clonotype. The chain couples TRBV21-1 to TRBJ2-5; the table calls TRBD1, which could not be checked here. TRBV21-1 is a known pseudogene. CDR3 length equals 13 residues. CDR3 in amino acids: CASSKEQGETQYF. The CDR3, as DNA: TGTGCCAGCAGCAAAGAACAGGGAGAGACCCAGTACTTC.

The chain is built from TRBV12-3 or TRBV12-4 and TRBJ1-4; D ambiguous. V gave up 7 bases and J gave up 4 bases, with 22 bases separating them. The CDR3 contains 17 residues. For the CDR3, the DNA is TGTGCCAGCAACCGAAGGAAGGGATCAGCCTTTAATGAAAAACTGTTTTTT. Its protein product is CASNRRKGSAFNEKLFF.

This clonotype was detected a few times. The CDR3 reads CASSSAFTGAVGYNEQFF. CDR3 DNA: TGTGCCAGCAGCTCCGCCTTTACGGGGGCCGTGGGTTACAATGAGCAGTTCTTC. The V gene is TRBV7-2, the J gene TRBJ2-1, with D tentatively TRBD1 or TRBD2 (6 bases each). CDR3 length: 18 amino acids. Trimming left V 4 bases short and J 4 bases short, with 23 bases between. Germline lookup yields CDR1 SGHTA and CDR2 FQGNSA.

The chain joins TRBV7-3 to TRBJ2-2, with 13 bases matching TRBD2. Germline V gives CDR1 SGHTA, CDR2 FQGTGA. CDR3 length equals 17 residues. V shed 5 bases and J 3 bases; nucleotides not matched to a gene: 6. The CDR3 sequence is CASSLGLAGKDTGELFF. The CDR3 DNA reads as TGTGCCAGCAGCCTGGGACTAGCGGGGAAGGACACCGGGGAGCTGTTTTTT.

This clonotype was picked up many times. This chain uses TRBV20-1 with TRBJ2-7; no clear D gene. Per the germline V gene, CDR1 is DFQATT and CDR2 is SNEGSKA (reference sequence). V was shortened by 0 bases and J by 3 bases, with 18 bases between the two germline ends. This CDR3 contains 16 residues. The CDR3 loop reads CSARDLDGEAVYEQYF. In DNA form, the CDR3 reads TGCAGTGCTAGAGATCTGGACGGCGAGGCTGTCTACGAGCAGTACTTC.

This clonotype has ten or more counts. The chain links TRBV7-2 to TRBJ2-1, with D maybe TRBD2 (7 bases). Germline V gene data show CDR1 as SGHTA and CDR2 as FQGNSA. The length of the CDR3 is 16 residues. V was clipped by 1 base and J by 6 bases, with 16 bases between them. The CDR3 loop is CASSLGGPSGFNEQFF. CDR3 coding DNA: TGTGCCAGCAGCTTAGGGGGGCCTAGCGGCTTCAATGAGCAGTTCTTC.

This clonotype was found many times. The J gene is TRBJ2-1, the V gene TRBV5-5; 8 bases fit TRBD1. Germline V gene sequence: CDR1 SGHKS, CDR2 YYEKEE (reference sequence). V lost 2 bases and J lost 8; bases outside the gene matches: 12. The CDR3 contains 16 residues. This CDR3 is CASSFSSGQGLYEQFF. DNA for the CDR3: TGTGCCAGCAGCTTTAGTTCCGGACAGGGTTTATATGAGCAGTTCTTC.

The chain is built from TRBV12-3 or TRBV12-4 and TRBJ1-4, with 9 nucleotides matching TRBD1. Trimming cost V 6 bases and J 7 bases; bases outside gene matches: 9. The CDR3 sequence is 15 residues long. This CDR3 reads CASRPTGTGREKLFF. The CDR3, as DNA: TGTGCCAGCAGACCTACCGGGACAGGGCGTGAAAAACTGTTTTTT.

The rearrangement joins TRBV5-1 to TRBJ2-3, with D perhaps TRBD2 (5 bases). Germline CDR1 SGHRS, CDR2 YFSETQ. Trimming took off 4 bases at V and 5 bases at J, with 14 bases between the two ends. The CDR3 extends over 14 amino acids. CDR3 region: CASSPLSGIDTQYF. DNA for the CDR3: TGCGCCAGCAGCCCCCTATCGGGAATAGATACGCAGTATTTT. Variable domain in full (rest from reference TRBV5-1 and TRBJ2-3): KAGVTQTPRYLIKTRGQQVTLSCSPISGHRSVSWYQQTPGQGLQFLFEYFSETQRNKGNFPGRFSGRQFSNSRSEMNVSTLELGDSALYLCASSPLSGIDTQYFGPGTRLTVL.

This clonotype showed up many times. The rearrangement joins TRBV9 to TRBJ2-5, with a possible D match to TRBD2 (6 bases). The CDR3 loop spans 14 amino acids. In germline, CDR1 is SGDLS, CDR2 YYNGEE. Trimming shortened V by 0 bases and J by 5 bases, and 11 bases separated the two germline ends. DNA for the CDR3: TGTGCCAGCAGCGTAGGGAGGGTTGGGGAGACCCAGTACTTC. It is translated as CASSVGRVGETQYF.

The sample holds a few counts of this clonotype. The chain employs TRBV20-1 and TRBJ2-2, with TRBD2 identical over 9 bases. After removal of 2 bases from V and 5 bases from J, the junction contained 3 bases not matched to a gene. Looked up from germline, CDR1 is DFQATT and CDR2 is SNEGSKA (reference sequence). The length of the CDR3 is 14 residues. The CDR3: CSARLAGWTGELFF. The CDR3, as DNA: TGCAGTGCTAGACTAGCGGGGTGGACCGGGGAGCTGTTTTTT.

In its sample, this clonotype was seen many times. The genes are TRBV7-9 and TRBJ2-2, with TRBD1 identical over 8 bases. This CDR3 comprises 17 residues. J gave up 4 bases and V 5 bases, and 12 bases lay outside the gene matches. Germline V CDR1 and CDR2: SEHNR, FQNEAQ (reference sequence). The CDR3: CASSQYWTGLGTGELFF. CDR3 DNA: TGTGCCAGCAGCCAATATTGGACAGGGCTGGGCACCGGGGAGCTGTTTTTT.

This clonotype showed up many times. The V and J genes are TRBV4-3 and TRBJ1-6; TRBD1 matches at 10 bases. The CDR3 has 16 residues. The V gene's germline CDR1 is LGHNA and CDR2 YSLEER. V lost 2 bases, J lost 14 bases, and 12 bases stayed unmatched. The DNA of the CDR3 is TGCGCCAGCAGCCAAAGTTGGACAGGGGGAGAATTCACCCTCCACTTT. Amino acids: CASSQSWTGGEFTLHF.

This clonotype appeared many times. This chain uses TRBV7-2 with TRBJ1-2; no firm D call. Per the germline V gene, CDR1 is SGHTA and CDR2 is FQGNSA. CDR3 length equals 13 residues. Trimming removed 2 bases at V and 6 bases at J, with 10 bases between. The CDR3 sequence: CASSLRPRDGYTF. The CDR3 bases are TGTGCCAGCAGCTTACGGCCAAGGGATGGCTACACCTTC.

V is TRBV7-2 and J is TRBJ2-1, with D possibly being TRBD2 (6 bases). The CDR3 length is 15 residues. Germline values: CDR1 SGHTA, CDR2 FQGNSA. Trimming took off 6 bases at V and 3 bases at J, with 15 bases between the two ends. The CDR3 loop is CASSNNFGGYNEQFF. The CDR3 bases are TGTGCCAGCAGTAACAACTTCGGGGGCTACAATGAGCAGTTCTTC. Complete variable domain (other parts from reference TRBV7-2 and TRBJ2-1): GAGVSQSPSNKVTEKGKDVELRCDPISGHTALYWYRQSLGQGLEFLIYFQGNSAPDKSGLPSDRFSAERTGGSVSTLTIQRTQQEDSAVYLCASSNNFGGYNEQFFGPGTRLTVL.

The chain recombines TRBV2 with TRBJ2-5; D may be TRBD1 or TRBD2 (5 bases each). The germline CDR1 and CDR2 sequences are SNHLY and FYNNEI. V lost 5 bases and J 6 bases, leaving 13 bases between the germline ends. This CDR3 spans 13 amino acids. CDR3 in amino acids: CASSRGPAQTQYF. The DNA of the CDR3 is TGTGCCAGCAGTCGGGGACCCGCCCAGACCCAGTACTTC.

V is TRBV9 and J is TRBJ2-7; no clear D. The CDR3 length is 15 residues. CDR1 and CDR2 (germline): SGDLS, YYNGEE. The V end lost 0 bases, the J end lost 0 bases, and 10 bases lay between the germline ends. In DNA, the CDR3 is TGTGCCAGCAGCGTAGATGGTTTAAGCTCCTACGAGCAGTACTTC. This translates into CASSVDGLSSYEQYF. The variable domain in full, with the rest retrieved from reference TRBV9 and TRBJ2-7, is DSGVTQTPKHLITATGQRVTLRCSPRSGDLSVYWYQQSLDQGLQFLIQYYNGEERAKGNILERFSAQQFPDLHSELNLSSLELGDSALYFCASSVDGLSSYEQYFGPGTRLTVT.

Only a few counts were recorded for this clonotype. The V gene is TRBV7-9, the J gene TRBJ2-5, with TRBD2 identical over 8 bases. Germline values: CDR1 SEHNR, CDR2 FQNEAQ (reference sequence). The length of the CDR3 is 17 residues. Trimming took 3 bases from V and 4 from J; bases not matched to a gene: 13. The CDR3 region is CASSLGDFRGGGETQYF. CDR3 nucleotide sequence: TGTGCCAGCAGCTTGGGAGACTTCCGGGGGGGCGGAGAGACCCAGTACTTC.

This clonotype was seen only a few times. This CDR3 is CASSSTGSRGYEQYF. For the CDR3, the DNA is TGTGCCAGCAGTTCTACAGGGTCCCGGGGCTACGAGCAGTACTTC. This chain uses TRBV27 with TRBJ2-7; D might be TRBD1 (6 bases). Trimming took 4 bases from V and 3 from J, leaving 16 bases between them. CDR1 MNHEY and CDR2 SMNVEV come from the germline V gene (reference sequence). This CDR3 has 15 residues.

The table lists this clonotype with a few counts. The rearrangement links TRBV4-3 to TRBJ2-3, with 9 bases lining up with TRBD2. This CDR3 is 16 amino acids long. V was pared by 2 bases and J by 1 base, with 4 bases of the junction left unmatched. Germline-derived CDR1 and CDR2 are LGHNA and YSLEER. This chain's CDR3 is CASSQPIAGGTDTQYF. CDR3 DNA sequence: TGCGCCAGCAGCCAACCTATAGCGGGAGGCACAGATACGCAGTATTTT.

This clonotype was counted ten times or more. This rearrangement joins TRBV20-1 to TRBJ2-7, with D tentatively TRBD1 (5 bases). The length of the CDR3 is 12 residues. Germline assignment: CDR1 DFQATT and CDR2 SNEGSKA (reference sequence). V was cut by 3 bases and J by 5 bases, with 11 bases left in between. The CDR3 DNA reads TGCAGTGCTAGGTCCCAGGGTGACGAGCAGTACTTC. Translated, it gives CSARSQGDEQYF.

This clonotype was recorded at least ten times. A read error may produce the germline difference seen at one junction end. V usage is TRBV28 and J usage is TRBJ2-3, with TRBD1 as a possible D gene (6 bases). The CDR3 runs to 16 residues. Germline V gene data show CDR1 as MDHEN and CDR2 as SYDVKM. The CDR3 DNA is TGTCCCAGCAGTTTATCCTGGACAGCTTTCACAGATACGCAGTATTTT. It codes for CPSSLSWTAFTDTQYF.

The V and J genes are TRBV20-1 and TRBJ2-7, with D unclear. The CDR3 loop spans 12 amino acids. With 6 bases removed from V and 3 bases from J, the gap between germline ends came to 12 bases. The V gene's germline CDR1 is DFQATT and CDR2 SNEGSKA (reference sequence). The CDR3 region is CSAHVHSYEQYF. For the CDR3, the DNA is TGCAGTGCCCACGTGCACAGCTACGAGCAGTACTTC.

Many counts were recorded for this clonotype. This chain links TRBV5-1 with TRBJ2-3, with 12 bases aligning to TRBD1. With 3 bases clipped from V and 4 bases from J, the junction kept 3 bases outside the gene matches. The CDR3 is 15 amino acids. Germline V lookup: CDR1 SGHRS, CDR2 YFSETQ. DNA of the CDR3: TGCGCCAGCAGCTGGGACAGGGGGCGGCCAGATACGCAGTATTTT. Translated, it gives CASSWDRGRPDTQYF.

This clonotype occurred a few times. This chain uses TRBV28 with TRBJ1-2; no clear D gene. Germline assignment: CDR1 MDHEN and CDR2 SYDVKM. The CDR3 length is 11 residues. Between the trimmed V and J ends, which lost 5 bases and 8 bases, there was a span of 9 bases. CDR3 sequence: CASSGRAGYTF. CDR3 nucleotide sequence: TGTGCCAGCAGTGGACGCGCGGGCTACACCTTC.

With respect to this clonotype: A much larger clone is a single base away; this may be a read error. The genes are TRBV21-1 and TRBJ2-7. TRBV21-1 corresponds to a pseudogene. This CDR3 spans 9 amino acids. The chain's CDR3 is CATIREQYF. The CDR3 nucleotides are TGTGCCACCATCAGGGAGCAGTACTTC.

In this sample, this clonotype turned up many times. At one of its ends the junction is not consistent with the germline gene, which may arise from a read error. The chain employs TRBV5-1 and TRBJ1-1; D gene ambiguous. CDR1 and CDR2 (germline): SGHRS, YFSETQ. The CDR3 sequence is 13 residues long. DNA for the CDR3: TGTGCCAGCAGTTTAGCCAGGAACACTGAAGCTTTCTTT. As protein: CASSLARNTEAFF.

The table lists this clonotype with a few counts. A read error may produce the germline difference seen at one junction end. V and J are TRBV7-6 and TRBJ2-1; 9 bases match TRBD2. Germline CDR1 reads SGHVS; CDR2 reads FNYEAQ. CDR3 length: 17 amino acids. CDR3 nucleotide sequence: TGTGCCAGCAGTGGCAAGGGTGGGACTAGCTCCTTCAATGAGCAGTTCTTC. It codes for CASSGKGGTSSFNEQFF.

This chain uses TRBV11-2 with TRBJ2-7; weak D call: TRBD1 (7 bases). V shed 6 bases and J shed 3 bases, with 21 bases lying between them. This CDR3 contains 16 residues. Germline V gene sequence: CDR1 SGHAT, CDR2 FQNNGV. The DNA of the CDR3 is TGTGCCAGCAGGGGGGGACAGAAAAGGATTGTCTACGAGCAGTACTTC. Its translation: CASRGGQKRIVYEQYF.

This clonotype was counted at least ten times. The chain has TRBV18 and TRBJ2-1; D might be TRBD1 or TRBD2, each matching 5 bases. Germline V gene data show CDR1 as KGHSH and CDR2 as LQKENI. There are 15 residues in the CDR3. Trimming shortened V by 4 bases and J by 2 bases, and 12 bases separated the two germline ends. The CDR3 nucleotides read TGTGCCAGCTCACACGAACGGGACCCCTACAATGAGCAGTTCTTC. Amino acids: CASSHERDPYNEQFF.